Listed below are T cell receptor beta chains from one sample, sequenced in a study of shared T cell receptors in the human thymus. Clones were read by immunoSEQ multiplex PCR, and TCRdb kept only the in-frame ones, dropping some. This sample has approximately 580,000 clones, with more than 75% found just once. This sample was also put to use in a study of human thymus T cells.

The sample consisted of thymocytes. These receptors originate from a boy under two years old with a congenital heart defect. The CDR3 runs from the conserved cysteine through the conserved F or W. Fields, in order: clone size, V gene, J gene, D gene, CDR3 DNA, CDR3 protein. The D gene is left open where the match is weak. Clone size is given for some rows only: seen once, a few or many times, or a class if the clone is expanded.

clone size: NA; V gene: TRBV21-1; J gene: TRBJ2-1; D gene: NA; CDR3 DNA: TGTGCCAGCACCCGGACAGGGGACAATGAGCAGTTCTTC; CDR3 protein: CASTRTGDNEQFF
clone size: NA; V gene: TRBV23-1; J gene: TRBJ1-1; D gene: NA; CDR3 DNA: TGCGCCAGCAGTCAATTTACTATACCCCTTGGAGACCCGAACACTGAAGCTTTCTTT; CDR3 protein: CASSQFTIPLGDPNTEAFF
clone size: NA; V gene: TRBV5-5; J gene: TRBJ2-5; D gene: TRBD2; CDR3 DNA: TGTGCCAGCAGCTTGGGGACTAGCGGGAAATTGATTGAGACCCAGTACTTC; CDR3 protein: CASSLGTSGKLIETQYF
clone size: NA; V gene: TRBV6-5; J gene: TRBJ2-5; D gene: NA; CDR3 DNA: TGTGCCAGCATGGGGGGAGGACCGCAGGAGACCCAGTACTTC; CDR3 protein: CASMGGGPQETQYF
clone size: NA; V gene: TRBV29-1; J gene: TRBJ2-1; D gene: TRBD2; CDR3 DNA: TGCAGCGTGGGGCGGGAGGTTTCGAATGAGCAGTTCTTC; CDR3 protein: CSVGREVSNEQFF
clone size: NA; V gene: TRBV29-1; J gene: TRBJ1-4; D gene: TRBD1; CDR3 DNA: TGCAGGGGTGGAGAAGACAGGGGGTGGGAAAAACTGTTTTTT; CDR3 protein: CRGGEDRGWEKLFF
clone size: NA; V gene: TRBV2; J gene: TRBJ2-1; D gene: TRBD2; CDR3 DNA: TGTGCCAGCACCCGACTAGCGGGAGATGTCGATGAGCAGTTCTTC; CDR3 protein: CASTRLAGDVDEQFF
clone size: NA; V gene: TRBV5-1; J gene: TRBJ2-3; D gene: TRBD2; CDR3 DNA: TGCGCCAGCAGCTGGGGTTTAGCGGGGGTTCCAGATACGCAGTATTTT; CDR3 protein: CASSWGLAGVPDTQYF
clone size: few; V gene: TRBV30; J gene: TRBJ1-1; D gene: TRBD1; CDR3 DNA: TGTGCCTGGAGGGACAGGGACAGTGCGAACACTGAAGCTTTCTTT; CDR3 protein: CAWRDRDSANTEAFF
clone size: NA; V gene: TRBV2; J gene: TRBJ1-5; D gene: NA; CDR3 DNA: TGTGCCAGCAGTGGAGGGAGGGCCGTTCAGCCCCAGCATTTT; CDR3 protein: CASSGGRAVQPQHF
clone size: NA; V gene: TRBV7-6; J gene: TRBJ2-5; D gene: TRBD2; CDR3 DNA: TGTGCCAGCAGCTTACAGCGGGAGGGAGGAGAGACCCAGTACTTC; CDR3 protein: CASSLQREGGETQYF
clone size: few; V gene: TRBV28; J gene: TRBJ2-2; D gene: TRBD2; CDR3 DNA: TGTGCCAGCAGTTTATCTGGCACTAGCGGGCCTAACACCGGGGAGCTGTTTTTT; CDR3 protein: CASSLSGTSGPNTGELFF
clone size: NA; V gene: TRBV2; J gene: TRBJ2-3; D gene: TRBD1; CDR3 DNA: TGTGCCAGCAGAAGAGTGGACAGGGCAGATACGCAGTATTTT; CDR3 protein: CASRRVDRADTQYF
clone size: NA; V gene: TRBV27; J gene: TRBJ2-5; D gene: NA; CDR3 DNA: TGTGCCAGCAGTAAGGGGGGGGAACAGACCCAGTACTTC; CDR3 protein: CASSKGGEQTQYF
clone size: NA; V gene: TRBV5-4; J gene: TRBJ2-7; D gene: TRBD1; CDR3 DNA: TGTGCCAGCAGCTTAAGACAGGGAGAAACAGTTTACGAGCAGTACTTC; CDR3 protein: CASSLRQGETVYEQYF
clone size: NA; V gene: TRBV19; J gene: TRBJ1-3; D gene: TRBD1; CDR3 DNA: TGTGCCAGTAGTTTAACAGGGGTCTCTGGAAACACCATATATTTT; CDR3 protein: CASSLTGVSGNTIYF
clone size: NA; V gene: TRBV6-1; J gene: TRBJ1-2; D gene: NA; CDR3 DNA: TGTGCCAGCAGTAACCAGGGTCATGGCTACACCTTC; CDR3 protein: CASSNQGHGYTF
clone size: NA; V gene: TRBV27; J gene: TRBJ1-2; D gene: NA; CDR3 DNA: TGTGCCAGCAGTTCCCTTGGCGGGACGACCCGCTATGGCTACACCTTC; CDR3 protein: CASSSLGGTTRYGYTF
clone size: NA; V gene: TRBV4-2; J gene: TRBJ2-7; D gene: TRBD1; CDR3 DNA: TGTGCCAGCAGCCGTTCCGGGACAGGGGCCTACGAGCAGTACTTC; CDR3 protein: CASSRSGTGAYEQYF
clone size: NA; V gene: TRBV27; J gene: TRBJ2-7; D gene: NA; CDR3 DNA: TGTGCCAGCAGTGATCAGGGATATCGGGACTTC; CDR3 protein: CASSDQGYRDF
clone size: NA; V gene: TRBV27; J gene: TRBJ2-3; D gene: NA; CDR3 DNA: TGTGCCAGCAGCCCAGAGGTAGCGCCAGATACGCAGTATTTT; CDR3 protein: CASSPEVAPDTQYF
clone size: once; V gene: TRBV27; J gene: TRBJ2-3; D gene: NA; CDR3 DNA: TGTGCCAGCAGTCCCCCTAGGGGTGGCACAGATACGCAGTATTTT; CDR3 protein: CASSPPRGGTDTQYF
clone size: NA; V gene: TRBV28; J gene: TRBJ1-5; D gene: TRBD1; CDR3 DNA: TGTGCCAGCAGTTGTAACGGGACACCGGGACAGCAATTTCAGCCCCAGCATTTT; CDR3 protein: CASSCNGTPGQQFQPQHF
clone size: NA; V gene: TRBV2; J gene: TRBJ1-2; D gene: TRBD1; CDR3 DNA: TGTGCCAGCAGGGACAACCACAGGGGGCGGAACTATGGCTACACCTTC; CDR3 protein: CASRDNHRGRNYGYTF
clone size: NA; V gene: TRBV30; J gene: TRBJ2-3; D gene: NA; CDR3 DNA: TGTGCCTGGACCAGGGACCCAGGGGGACTCACAGATACGCAGTATTTT; CDR3 protein: CAWTRDPGGLTDTQYF
clone size: NA; V gene: TRBV27; J gene: TRBJ2-1; D gene: NA; CDR3 DNA: TGTGCCAGCAGTTTAACATCCTCCTACAATGAGCAGTTCTTC; CDR3 protein: CASSLTSSYNEQFF
clone size: NA; V gene: TRBV5-6; J gene: TRBJ1-1; D gene: NA; CDR3 DNA: TGTGCCAGCAGCTTGTCGAGGCTCGTAAACACTGAAGCTTTCTTT; CDR3 protein: CASSLSRLVNTEAFF
clone size: NA; V gene: TRBV5-6; J gene: TRBJ2-7; D gene: TRBD2; CDR3 DNA: TGTGCCAGCAGCCTCGTCTGGCCTAGCGGGAGTCCCCACGAGCAGTACTTC; CDR3 protein: CASSLVWPSGSPHEQYF
clone size: NA; V gene: TRBV27; J gene: TRBJ1-2; D gene: TRBD1; CDR3 DNA: TGTGCCAGCAGTTCCCTCGGACAGGCAGATAATCTTATTTATGGCTACACCTTC; CDR3 protein: CASSSLGQADNLIYGYTF